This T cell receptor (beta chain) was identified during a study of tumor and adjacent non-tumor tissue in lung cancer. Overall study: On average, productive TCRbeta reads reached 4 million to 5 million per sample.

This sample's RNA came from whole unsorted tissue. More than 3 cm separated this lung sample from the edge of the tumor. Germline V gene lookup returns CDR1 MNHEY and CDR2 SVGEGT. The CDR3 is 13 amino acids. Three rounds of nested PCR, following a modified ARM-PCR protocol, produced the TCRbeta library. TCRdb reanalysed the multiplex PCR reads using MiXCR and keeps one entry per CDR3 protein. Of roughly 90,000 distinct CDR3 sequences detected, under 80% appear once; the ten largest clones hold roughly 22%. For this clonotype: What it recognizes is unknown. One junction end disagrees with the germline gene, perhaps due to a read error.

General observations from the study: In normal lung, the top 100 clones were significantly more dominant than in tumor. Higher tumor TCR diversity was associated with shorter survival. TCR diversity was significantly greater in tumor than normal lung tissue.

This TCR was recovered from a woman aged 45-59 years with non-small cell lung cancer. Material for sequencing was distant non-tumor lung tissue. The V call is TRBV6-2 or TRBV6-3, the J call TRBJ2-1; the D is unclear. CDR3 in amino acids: CANSLAPYNEHFF. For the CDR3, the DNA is TGTGCCAACAGTTTAGCCCCTTACAACGAGCACTTCTTC.